One and the same sample provided the 18 T cell receptor beta chains below, sequenced in a study of blood T cell repertoires in COVID-19. The data were produced by immunoSEQ multiplex PCR, yet TCRdb's version contains in-frame clones alone and is incomplete. In the table there are some 45,000 clones, around 79% of which are singletons. Sequencing was done on a sample of peripheral blood. Receptor source: a woman aged 60-75 years with acute or convalescent COVID-19.

The chain has TRBV5-5 and TRBJ1-5, with a tentative D call TRBD1 (5 bases). The CDR3 runs to 13 residues. Germline lookup yields CDR1 SGHKS and CDR2 YYEKEE (reference sequence). The germline V and J ends were trimmed by 4 bases and 7 bases, with 12 bases remaining between them. The CDR3: CASSPGRGQPQHF. In DNA, the CDR3 is TGTGCCAGCAGCCCCGGTCGGGGGCAGCCCCAGCATTTT.

The CDR3 region has the DNA TGTGCCAGCGCGCAGGGGATCGACACTGAAGCTTTCTTT. Encoded protein: CASAQGIDTEAFF. The V call is TRBV11-3, the J call TRBJ1-1, with D possibly being TRBD1 (6 bases). V was clipped by 8 bases and J by 3 bases, with 13 bases between them. Looked up from germline, CDR1 is SGHNT and CDR2 is YENEEA. The CDR3 covers 13 residues.

The gene calls are TRBV10-3 and TRBJ2-2; no reliable D call. The V end lost 2 bases, the J end lost 8 bases, and 6 bases lay between the germline ends. The germline V gene has CDR1 ENHRY and CDR2 SYGVKD. The CDR3 has 12 amino acids. CDR3 nucleotide sequence: TGTGCCATCAGTGAGGCGGAGGGGGAGCTGTTTTTT. Amino acid sequence: CAISEAEGELFF.

This clone was counted once. As DNA, the CDR3 is TGTGCCAGCAGTTTATCGAACCAGGGGGCGGCTGGCTACACCTTC. This translates into CASSLSNQGAAGYTF. This sequence joins TRBV27 and TRBJ1-2; 8 bases line up with TRBD1. The CDR3 has 15 amino acids. The junction had 7 bases not matched to a gene; V was cut back by 0 bases and J by 7 bases. CDR1 is MNHEY and CDR2 is SMNVEV in the germline V gene (reference sequence).

The chain links TRBV15 to TRBJ1-2, with TRBD1 identical over 7 bases. Germline V gene sequence: CDR1 LNHNV, CDR2 YYDKDF (reference sequence). CDR3 length: 14 residues. Losses at the gene ends were 0 bases for V and 7 bases for J; bases not matched to a gene: 5. In DNA form, the CDR3 reads TGTGCCACCAGCAGAGACCAGACAGGGCTTGGCTACACCTTC. Its translation is CATSRDQTGLGYTF.

V is TRBV6-6 and J is TRBJ1-1, with D possibly TRBD1 on 6 matching bases. The CDR3 runs to 15 residues. Germline CDR1 and CDR2: MNHNY and SVGAGI (reference sequence). V lost 2 bases to trimming and J lost 8 bases, with 18 bases between them. The CDR3 coding sequence is TGTGCCAGCAGTTACGCGTCCGGACAGAGCCCCGAAGCTTTCTTT. It specifies CASSYASGQSPEAFF.

J is TRBJ2-6 and V is TRBV4-3, with 9 bases lining up with TRBD1. From germline, CDR1 is LGHNA and CDR2 YSLEER. The CDR3 spans 20 residues. V lost 1 base and J lost 2; bases outside the gene matches: 12. The CDR3 region is CASSQVPPGTGTAGANVLTF. The CDR3 nucleotides are TGCGCCAGCAGCCAAGTCCCACCGGGGACAGGGACAGCTGGGGCCAACGTCCTGACTTTC.

V is TRBV15 and J is TRBJ2-6, with 10 bases aligning to TRBD1. The CDR3 runs to 19 residues. CDR1 and CDR2 (germline): LNHNV, YYDKDF (reference sequence). With 5 bases clipped from V and 0 bases from J, the junction kept 10 bases outside the gene matches. The CDR3 region has the DNA TGTGCCACCAGCGGTACCGGGACAGGGGTTAACTCTGGGGCCAACGTCCTGACTTTC. Translated: CATSGTGTGVNSGANVLTF.

V is TRBV5-4 and J is TRBJ1-1, with D unclear. This CDR3 is 15 amino acids long. Germline values: CDR1 SGHNT, CDR2 YYREEE (reference sequence). V shed 5 bases and J shed 3 bases, with 17 bases lying between them. CDR3 coding DNA: TGTGCCAGCAGTCATTACGTCCAGGTAGACACTGAAGCTTTCTTT. Translation: CASSHYVQVDTEAFF.

The CDR3 spells CASSKESGTAYNEQFF. Written as DNA, the CDR3 is TGTGCCAGCAGCAAAGAATCTGGGACAGCCTACAATGAGCAGTTCTTC. The J gene is TRBJ2-1, the V gene TRBV21-1; the table's D call of TRBD1 was not tested on the DNA. TRBV21-1 corresponds to a pseudogene. The length of the CDR3 is 16 residues.

This clone was counted a single time. The CDR3 sequence is CASSAGGSYNEQFF. The DNA of the CDR3 is TGCGCCAGTTCGGCGGGGGGCTCCTACAATGAGCAGTTCTTC. This rearrangement joins TRBV5-1 to TRBJ2-1; 8 bases fit TRBD2. Germline V gene lookup returns CDR1 SGHRS and CDR2 YFSETQ. V lost 8 bases and J lost 0; bases outside the gene matches: 4. This CDR3 has 14 amino acids.

CDR3 in amino acids: CASSLGGTAGNEQFF. The CDR3 nucleotides read TGTGCCAGTAGTCTTGGCGGGACCGCGGGCAATGAGCAGTTCTTC. The chain couples TRBV19 to TRBJ2-1; D perhaps matches TRBD2 (6 bases). This CDR3 region has 15 residues. Trimming left V 5 bases short and J 6 bases short, with 17 bases between. CDR1 and CDR2 from the germline V gene are LNHDA and SQIVND (reference sequence).

The sample holds a few counts of this clone. The J gene is TRBJ2-4, the V gene TRBV27; 7 bases agree with TRBD2. CDR1 MNHEY and CDR2 SMNVEV come from the germline V gene (reference sequence). The CDR3 length is 12 residues. The J segment lost 6 bases and the V segment lost 10 bases, leaving 6 bases of the junction unmatched. CDR3 coding DNA: TGTGCCATCCAGGGAGGGAGAAACATTCAGTACTTC. It codes for CAIQGGRNIQYF.

The J gene is TRBJ2-7, the V gene TRBV29-1; TRBD1 matches 8 bases. The germline CDR1 and CDR2 sequences are SQVTM and ANQGSEA. Trimming at V came to 3 bases and at J to 5 bases, leaving 3 bases not matched to a gene. This CDR3 spans 12 amino acids. DNA of the CDR3: TGCAGCGTTGACGGGACAGGCGACGAGCAGTACTTC. Protein sequence: CSVDGTGDEQYF.

This chain joins TRBV5-1 and TRBJ1-4; 7 bases align to TRBD1. The CDR3 sequence is 15 residues long. The V gene end was trimmed by 3 bases and the J gene end by 4 bases; junction bases not matched to a gene: 6. Germline loops: CDR1 SGHRS, CDR2 YFSETQ. The CDR3: CASSSEGADNEKLFF. CDR3 DNA sequence: TGCGCCAGCAGCTCGGAGGGGGCGGATAATGAAAAACTGTTTTTT.

The chain couples TRBV24-1 to TRBJ2-5; 11 bases fit TRBD2. The CDR3 totals 20 residues. Germline assignment: CDR1 KGHDR and CDR2 SFDVKD. Trimming at V came to 3 bases and at J to 4 bases, leaving 18 bases not matched to a gene. The CDR3 loop is CATSDRGGSGGAFVGETQYF. The CDR3 DNA is TGTGCCACCAGTGATAGGGGTGGTAGCGGGGGGGCTTTTGTAGGAGAGACCCAGTACTTC.

The genes are TRBV9 and TRBJ1-1; D perhaps matches TRBD1 (5 bases). This CDR3 contains 16 residues. CDR1 SGDLS and CDR2 YYNGEE come from the germline V gene. Trimming shortened V by 4 bases and J by 0 bases, and 16 bases separated the two germline ends. The DNA for the CDR3 is TGTGCCAGCAGCTTTTCCCTCAGGGTCATGAACACTGAAGCTTTCTTT. It yields the protein CASSFSLRVMNTEAFF.

J is TRBJ2-7 and V is TRBV27, with D possibly TRBD1 on 6 matching bases. This CDR3 contains 13 residues. V lost 9 bases and J 3 bases, leaving 15 bases between the germline ends. CDR1 is MNHEY and CDR2 is SMNVEV in the germline V gene (reference sequence). Here the CDR3 DNA reads TGTGCCAGTTCCCGACAGGACGTCTACGAGCAGTACTTC. As protein: CASSRQDVYEQYF.